This entry features one T cell receptor beta chain sequence. What it binds is unknown. CDR3 length: 12 amino acids. The V end was cut by 3 bases, the J end by 10 bases, with 10 bases between. Germline lookup yields CDR1 MRHNA and CDR2 SNTAGT. The PCR used 60 Vbeta and 13 Jbeta primers. Libraries were prepared by immunoSEQ multiplex PCR; TCRdb keeps only in-frame clonotypes and omits some of them. The sample records under 200,000 clones, roughly two thirds being singletons. The sample belongs to a study of cytomegalovirus exposure and HLA in healthy donors. Study-wide findings and caveats: Later analysis identified a missense DCLRE1C variant that was linked to TCR beta V- and J-gene trimming.

The receptor was derived from a woman aged 18-30 years in good health and CMV-seropositive. Sequenced sample: PBMCs. The chain is built from TRBV6-4 and TRBJ2-1; D is perhaps TRBD2 (5 bases). The CDR3 DNA sequence: TGTGCCAGCAGTGAAGAGGGTGGGGAGCAGTTCTTC. Residues: CASSEEGGEQFF.